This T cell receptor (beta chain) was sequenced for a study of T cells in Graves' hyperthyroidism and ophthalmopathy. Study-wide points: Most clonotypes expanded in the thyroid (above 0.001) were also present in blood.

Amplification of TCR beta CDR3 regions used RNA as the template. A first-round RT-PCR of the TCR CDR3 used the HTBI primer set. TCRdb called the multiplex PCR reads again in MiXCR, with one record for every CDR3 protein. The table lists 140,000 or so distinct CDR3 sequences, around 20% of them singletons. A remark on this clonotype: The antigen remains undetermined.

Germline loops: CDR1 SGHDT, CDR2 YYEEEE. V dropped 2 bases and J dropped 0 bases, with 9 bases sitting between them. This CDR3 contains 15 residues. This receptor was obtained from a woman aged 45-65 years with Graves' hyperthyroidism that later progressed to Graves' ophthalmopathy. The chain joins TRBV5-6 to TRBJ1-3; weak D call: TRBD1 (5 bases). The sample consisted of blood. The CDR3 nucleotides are TGTGCCAGCAGCTTCGGGGCCGTCTCTGGAAACACCATATATTTT. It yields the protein CASSFGAVSGNTIYF.